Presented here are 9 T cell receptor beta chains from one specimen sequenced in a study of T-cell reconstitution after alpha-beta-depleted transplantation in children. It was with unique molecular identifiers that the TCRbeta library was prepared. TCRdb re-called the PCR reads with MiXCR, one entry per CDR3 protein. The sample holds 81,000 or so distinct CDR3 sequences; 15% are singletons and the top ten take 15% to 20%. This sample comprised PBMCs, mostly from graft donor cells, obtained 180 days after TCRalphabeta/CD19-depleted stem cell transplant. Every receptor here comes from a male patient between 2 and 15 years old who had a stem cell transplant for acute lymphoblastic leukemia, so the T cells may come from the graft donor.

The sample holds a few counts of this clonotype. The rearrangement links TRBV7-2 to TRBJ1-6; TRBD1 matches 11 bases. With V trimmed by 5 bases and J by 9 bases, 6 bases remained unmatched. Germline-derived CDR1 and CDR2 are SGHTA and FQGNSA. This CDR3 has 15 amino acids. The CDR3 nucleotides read TGTGCCAGCAGCCCTCTCGGGACAGGGGGTTCACCCCTCCACTTT. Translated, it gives CASSPLGTGGSPLHF.

CDR3 sequence: CASSVHRDWGGDTDTQYF. The CDR3 DNA reads TGCGCCAGCAGTGTCCACCGGGACTGGGGGGGAGACACAGATACGCAGTATTTT. V is TRBV10-2 and J is TRBJ2-3, with 7 bases fitting TRBD2. The V gene's germline CDR1 is WSHSY and CDR2 SAAADI. The CDR3 loop spans 18 amino acids. With V trimmed by 4 bases and J by 2 bases, 15 bases remained unmatched.

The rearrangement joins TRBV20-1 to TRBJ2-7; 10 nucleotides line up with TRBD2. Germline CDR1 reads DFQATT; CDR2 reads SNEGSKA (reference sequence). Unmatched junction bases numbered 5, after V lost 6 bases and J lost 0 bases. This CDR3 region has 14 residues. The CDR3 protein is CSATSGPSSYEQYF. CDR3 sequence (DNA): TGCAGTGCGACTAGCGGGCCCAGCTCCTACGAGCAGTACTTC.

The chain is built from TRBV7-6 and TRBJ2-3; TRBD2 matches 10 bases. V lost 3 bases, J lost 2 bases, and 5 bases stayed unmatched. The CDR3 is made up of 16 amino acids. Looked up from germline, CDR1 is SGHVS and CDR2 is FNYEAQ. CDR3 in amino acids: CASSLASGGYTDTQYF. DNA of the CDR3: TGTGCCAGCAGCTTGGCTAGCGGGGGATACACAGATACGCAGTATTTT.

The DNA of the CDR3 is TGTGCCAGCAGTCCGGAGGGCGTGGGAGAGACCCAGTACTTC. Translation gives CASSPEGVGETQYF. The genes are TRBV12-3 or TRBV12-4 and TRBJ2-5; weak D call: TRBD2 (6 bases). The CDR3 loop spans 14 amino acids. Deletions cut 5 bases from V and 4 bases from J, with 14 bases between.

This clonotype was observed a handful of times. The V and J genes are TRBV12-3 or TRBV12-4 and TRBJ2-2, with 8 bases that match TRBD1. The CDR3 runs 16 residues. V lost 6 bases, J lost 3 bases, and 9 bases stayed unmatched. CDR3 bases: TGTGCCAGCAGGCCTCCAGGGGGCGCCGACACCGGGGAGCTGTTTTTT. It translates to CASRPPGGADTGELFF.

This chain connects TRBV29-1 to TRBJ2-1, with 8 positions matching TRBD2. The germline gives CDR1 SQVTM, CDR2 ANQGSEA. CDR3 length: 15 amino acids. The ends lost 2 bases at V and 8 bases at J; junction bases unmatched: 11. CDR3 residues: CSVELGAGGGDEQFF. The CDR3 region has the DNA TGCAGCGTTGAACTGGGGGCGGGGGGTGGCGATGAGCAGTTCTTC.

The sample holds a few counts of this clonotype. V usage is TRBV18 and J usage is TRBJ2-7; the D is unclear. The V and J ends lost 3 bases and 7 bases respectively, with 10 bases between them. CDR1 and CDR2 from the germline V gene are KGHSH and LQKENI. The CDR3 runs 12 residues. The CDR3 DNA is TGTGCCAGCTCACCCGACTCCGAGGAGCAGTACTTC. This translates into CASSPDSEEQYF.

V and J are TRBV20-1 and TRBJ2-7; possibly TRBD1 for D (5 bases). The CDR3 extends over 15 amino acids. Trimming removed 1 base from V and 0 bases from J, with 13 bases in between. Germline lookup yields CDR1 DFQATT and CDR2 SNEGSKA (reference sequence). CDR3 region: CSARVRSQASYEQYF. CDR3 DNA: TGCAGTGCTAGAGTCCGGTCACAGGCCTCCTACGAGCAGTACTTC.